The clone carrying this TCR beta chain was detected once. Its antigen is still unknown. In the authors' workflow: Filtering of immunoSEQ junctional sequences could not match full-length read filtering. Profiled with immunoSEQ multiplex PCR; TCRdb holds only in-frame clones, not every one. The V and J calls and clone size were taken over from that table, and D and trimming were inferred from the DNA. Among around 2.3 million clones, approximately 94% were seen once, and the ten largest hold about 0.13%. This CDR3 region has 16 residues. Germline V gene lookup returns CDR1 MNHEY and CDR2 SVGAGI. Trimming cost V 4 bases and J 4 bases, with 18 bases left between them. These data come from a study of shared clonotypes between healthy human individuals. Study information: Used for every donor were three CD4 naive, three CD4 memory, two CD8 naive and one CD8 memory plate.

Study-wide findings and caveats: Among donors, the sharing of clonotypes was expected to be influenced by sequencing depth.

This sequence joins TRBV6-5 and TRBJ2-3, with D perhaps TRBD2 (6 bases). Sequences were obtained from naive CD4+ T cells sorted from blood. The subset denotes: CD45RA+ positively selected. The clonotype comes from a man aged 18-30 years in good health. The DNA for the CDR3 is TGTGCCAGCAGTTCCCGACTAGATAGTGTTGCAGATACGCAGTATTTT. Protein: CASSSRLDSVADTQYF.